Given below is one TCR beta chain in context. CDR3 size: 12 residues. V was cut by 2 bases and J by 5 bases, with 1 base left in between. Germline-derived CDR1 and CDR2 are MNHNY and SVGAGI (reference sequence). The data belong to a study of CD8+ T cells in alopecia areata. Treatment indicated: oral pan-JAK inhibitor, 5-10 mg twice daily. RNA extraction was followed by reverse transcription into cDNA, which acted as the sequencing template. The protocol was immunoSEQ multiplex PCR, while the TCRdb copy is restricted to in-frame clones and leaves out a portion. The sample consists of under 150,000 clones, 60% to 65% of them appearing once.

The origin of this receptor is a human donor with alopecia areata. The specimen comprised CD4+ T cells sorted from blood, sampled at week 4, from a patient treated with tofacitinib. This chain uses TRBV6-6 with TRBJ1-6; D uncertain. CDR3 sequence reads: CASSYNNSPLHF. The CDR3, as DNA: TGTGCCAGCAGTTACAATAATTCACCCCTCCACTTT.